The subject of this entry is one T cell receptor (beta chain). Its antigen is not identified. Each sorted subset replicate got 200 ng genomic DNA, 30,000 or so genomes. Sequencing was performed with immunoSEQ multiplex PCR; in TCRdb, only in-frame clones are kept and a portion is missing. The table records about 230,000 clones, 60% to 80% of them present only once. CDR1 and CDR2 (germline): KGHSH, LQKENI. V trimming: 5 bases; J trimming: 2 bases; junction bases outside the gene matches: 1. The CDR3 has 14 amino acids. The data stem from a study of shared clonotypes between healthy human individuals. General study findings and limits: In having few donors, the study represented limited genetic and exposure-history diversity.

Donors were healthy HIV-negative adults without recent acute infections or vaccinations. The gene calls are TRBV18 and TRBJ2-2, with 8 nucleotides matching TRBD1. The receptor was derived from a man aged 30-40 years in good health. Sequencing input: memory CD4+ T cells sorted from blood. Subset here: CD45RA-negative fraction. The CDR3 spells CASSGQGNTGELFF. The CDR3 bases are TGTGCCAGCTCAGGACAGGGCAACACCGGGGAGCTGTTTTTT. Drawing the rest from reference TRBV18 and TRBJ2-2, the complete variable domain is NAGVMQNPRHLVRRRGQEARLRCSPMKGHSHVYWYRQLPEEGLKFMVYLQKENIIDESGMPKERFSAEFPKEGPSILRIQQVVRGDSAAYFCASSGQGNTGELFFGEGSRLTVL.